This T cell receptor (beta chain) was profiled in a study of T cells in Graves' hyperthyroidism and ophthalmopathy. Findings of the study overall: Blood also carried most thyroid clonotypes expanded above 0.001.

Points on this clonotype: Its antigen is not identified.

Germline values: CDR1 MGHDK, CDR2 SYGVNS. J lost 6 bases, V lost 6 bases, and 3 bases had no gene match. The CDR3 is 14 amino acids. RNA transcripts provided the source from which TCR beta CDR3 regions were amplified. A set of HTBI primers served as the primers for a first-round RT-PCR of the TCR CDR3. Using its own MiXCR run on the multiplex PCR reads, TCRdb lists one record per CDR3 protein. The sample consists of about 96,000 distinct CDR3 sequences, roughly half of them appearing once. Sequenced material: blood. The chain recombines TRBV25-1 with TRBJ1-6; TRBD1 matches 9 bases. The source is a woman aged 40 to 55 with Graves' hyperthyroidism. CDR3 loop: CASSHRGLNSPLHF. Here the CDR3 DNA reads TGTGCCAGCAGCCACAGGGGGCTTAATTCACCCCTCCACTTT. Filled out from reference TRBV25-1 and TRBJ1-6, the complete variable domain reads EADIYQTPRYLVIGTGKKITLECSQTMGHDKMYWYQQDPGMELHLIHYSYGVNSTEKGDLSSESTVSRIRTEHFPLTLESARPSHTSQYLCASSHRGLNSPLHFGNGTRLTVT.